This T cell receptor (beta chain) is drawn from a study of blood T cell repertoires in COVID-19. Per germline, CDR1 SEHNR and CDR2 FQNEAQ (reference sequence). This CDR3 comprises 15 residues. The J segment lost 4 bases and the V segment lost 2 bases, leaving 4 bases of the junction unmatched. Some clones are missing from TCRdb's copy, which holds only in-frame ones; the method was immunoSEQ multiplex PCR. This sample has 200,000 to 250,000 clones, with 82% found just once. The chain employs TRBV7-9 and TRBJ2-1; 8 bases are a match to TRBD2. Source material: peripheral blood. The TCR was taken from a woman aged 70-85 years with COVID-19, enrolled during active disease. The CDR3 DNA follows: TGTGCCAGCAGCTTAACGGGACTAGATTACAATGAGCAGTTCTTC. Encoded protein: CASSLTGLDYNEQFF.